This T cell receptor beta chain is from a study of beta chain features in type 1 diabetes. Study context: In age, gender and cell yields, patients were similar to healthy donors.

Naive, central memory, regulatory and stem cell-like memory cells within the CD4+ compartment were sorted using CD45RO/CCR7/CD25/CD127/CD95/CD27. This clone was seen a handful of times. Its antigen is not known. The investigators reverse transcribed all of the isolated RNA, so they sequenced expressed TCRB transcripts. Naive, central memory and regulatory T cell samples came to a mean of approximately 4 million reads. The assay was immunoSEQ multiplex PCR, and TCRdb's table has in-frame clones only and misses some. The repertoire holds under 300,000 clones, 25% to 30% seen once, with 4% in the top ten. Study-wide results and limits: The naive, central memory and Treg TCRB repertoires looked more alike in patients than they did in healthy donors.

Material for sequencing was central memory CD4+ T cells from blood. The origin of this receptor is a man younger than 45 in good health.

The CDR3, as DNA: TGTGCCAGCACTCTGACAGGGGGAACAGATACGCAGTATTTT. Translating gives CASTLTGGTDTQYF. The chain uses TRBV6-1 and TRBJ2-3; 9 bases fit TRBD1. Germline V gene sequence: CDR1 MNHNS, CDR2 SASEGT. V lost 7 bases and J lost 3; bases outside the gene matches: 5. The CDR3 runs 14 residues.